This T cell receptor beta chain was captured by sequencing in a study of identifying expanded T cells in peripheral blood. The J segment lost 0 bases and the V segment lost 1 base, leaving 4 bases of the junction unmatched. The CDR3 spans 15 residues. CDR1 is SQVTM and CDR2 is ANQGSEA in the germline V gene. Some clones are missing from TCRdb's copy, which holds only in-frame ones; the method was immunoSEQ multiplex PCR. The sample lists around 100,000 clones; roughly nine tenths were seen once. Input material: blood. The chain uses TRBV29-1 and TRBJ1-1; 8 bases match TRBD1. This TCR came from a person between 18 and 75 years old in good health. The CDR3 spells CSVEGGQVLNTEAFF. The DNA of the CDR3 is TGCAGCGTTGAAGGGGGACAGGTCTTGAACACTGAAGCTTTCTTT.